The 32 T cell receptor beta chains below all came from one sample that was sequenced in a study of cytomegalovirus exposure and HLA in healthy donors. PCR primers comprised 60 Vbeta and 13 Jbeta primers. Measured with immunoSEQ multiplex PCR; TCRdb has only the in-frame clones, and not every one. The sample records 150,000 to 200,000 clones, around 80% being singletons. Sample: PBMCs. These TCRs come from a woman aged 55-75 years in good health and CMV-seropositive.

V and J are TRBV6-1 and TRBJ1-3, with D tentatively TRBD1 (6 bases). CDR3 length equals 16 residues. Germline CDR1 MNHNS, CDR2 SASEGT. Between the trimmed V and J ends, which lost 0 bases and 0 bases, there was a span of 9 bases. CDR3 residues: CASSEAMDSSGNTIYF. The DNA of the CDR3 is TGTGCCAGCAGTGAAGCCATGGACAGCTCTGGAAACACCATATATTTT.

The rearrangement links TRBV7-2 to TRBJ1-2; perhaps TRBD1 as D (5 bases). The germline V and J ends were trimmed by 5 bases and 8 bases, with 21 bases remaining between them. Germline assignment: CDR1 SGHTA and CDR2 FQGNSA. The CDR3 runs 15 residues. The CDR3 DNA follows: TGTGCCAGCAGCCCCGAGAAGGTGGGGGGTCGGGGCTACACCTTC. Protein sequence: CASSPEKVGGRGYTF.

V usage is TRBV7-8 and J usage is TRBJ2-5, with 7 positions matching TRBD1. J lost 0 bases, V lost 6 bases, and 4 bases had no gene match. Germline values: CDR1 SGHVS, CDR2 FQNEAQ. The CDR3 consists of 14 residues. As DNA, the CDR3 is TGTGCCAGCAGACCTACAGGGGACCAAGAGACCCAGTACTTC. This gives the protein CASRPTGDQETQYF. Filled out from reference TRBV7-8 and TRBJ2-5, the complete variable domain reads GAGVSQSPRYKVAKRGQDVALRCDPISGHVSLFWYQQALGQGPEFLTYFQNEAQLDKSGLPSDRFFAERPEGSVSTLKIQRTQQEDSAVYLCASRPTGDQETQYFGPGTRLLVL.

The chain uses TRBV18 and TRBJ1-2; a weak D match, TRBD1 (6 bases). The CDR3 consists of 17 residues. Trimming took off 4 bases at V and 5 bases at J, with 23 bases between the two ends. The germline V gene has CDR1 KGHSH and CDR2 LQKENI. The CDR3 sequence: CASSQRWRGANEYGYTF. The CDR3, as DNA: TGTGCCAGCTCACAAAGGTGGCGGGGGGCGAATGAATATGGCTACACCTTC. The full variable domain, with the rest looked up from reference TRBV18 and TRBJ1-2, is NAGVMQNPRHLVRRRGQEARLRCSPMKGHSHVYWYRQLPEEGLKFMVYLQKENIIDESGMPKERFSAEFPKEGPSILRIQQVVRGDSAAYFCASSQRWRGANEYGYTFGSGTRLTVV.

The chain couples TRBV28 to TRBJ2-6; 7 positions agree with TRBD1. Germline V gene data show CDR1 as MDHEN and CDR2 as SYDVKM. Losses at the gene ends were 6 bases for V and 15 bases for J; bases not matched to a gene: 11. This CDR3 has 13 residues. CDR3 nucleotide sequence: TGTGCCAGCAGCCTGGACAGGATCCGAGGCCTGACTTTC. This codes for CASSLDRIRGLTF.

Turning to this clone: The sample holds other DNA sequences that translate to the same CDR3. The chain employs TRBV18 and TRBJ1-5; D remains ambiguous. Trimming stripped 2 bases from V and 3 bases from J, with 5 bases between. CDR3 length equals 13 residues. Looked up from germline, CDR1 is KGHSH and CDR2 is LQKENI. The DNA of the CDR3 is TGTGCCAGCTCACCAGCGGACAATCAGCCCCAGCATTTT. It encodes CASSPADNQPQHF.

The J gene is TRBJ2-5, the V gene TRBV10-3; 7 bases are shared with TRBD1. Germline lookup yields CDR1 ENHRY and CDR2 SYGVKD. The CDR3 is 14 residues long. V lost 5 bases and J lost 1; bases outside the gene matches: 4. In DNA, the CDR3 is TGTGCCATCAGTCGACAGGGCTCCCAAGAGACCCAGTACTTC. Protein sequence: CAISRQGSQETQYF.

CDR3 protein: CSANRVEAFF. The CDR3 DNA reads TGCAGTGCAAACAGGGTTGAAGCTTTCTTT. The V gene is TRBV20-1, the J gene TRBJ1-1; D may be TRBD1 (6 bases). The V end lost 6 bases, the J end lost 7 bases, and 9 bases lay between the germline ends. The CDR3 runs 10 residues. The V gene's germline CDR1 is DFQATT and CDR2 SNEGSKA (reference sequence).

This clone showed up just a few times. The rearrangement joins TRBV6-5 to TRBJ2-3, with D possibly matching TRBD2 (6 bases). The CDR3 covers 12 residues. Germline CDR1 reads MNHEY; CDR2 reads SVGAGI. Trimming removed 3 bases from V and 6 bases from J, with 7 bases in between. The CDR3 DNA reads as TGTGCCAGCAGTTATCGGGGGGATACGCAGTATTTT. Amino acids: CASSYRGDTQYF.

This chain connects TRBV5-1 to TRBJ2-6; a possible D gene is TRBD2 (5 bases). The CDR3 runs 16 residues. CDR1 and CDR2 (germline): SGHRS, YFSETQ. Trimming shortened V by 4 bases and J by 0 bases, and 11 bases separated the two germline ends. In DNA, the CDR3 is TGCGCCAGCAGCGTACTCGGGATCTCTGGGGCCAACGTCCTGACTTTC. Translating it yields CASSVLGISGANVLTF.

This clone was recorded once. The chain uses TRBV19 and TRBJ1-5, with a tentative D call TRBD1 (6 bases). Trimming pared 6 bases from V and 0 bases from J, leaving 12 bases between. Germline lookup yields CDR1 LNHDA and CDR2 SQIVND (reference sequence). CDR3 length equals 15 residues. CDR3 in DNA: TGTGCCAGTAGAACCCAGGGGTCTAGCAATCAGCCCCAGCATTTT. This codes for CASRTQGSSNQPQHF.

The rearrangement links TRBV19 to TRBJ1-1, with 8 positions matching TRBD1. Germline V gene lookup returns CDR1 LNHDA and CDR2 SQIVND (reference sequence). The CDR3 covers 12 residues. V lost 5 bases and J lost 5; bases outside the gene matches: 1. CDR3 coding DNA: TGTGCCAGTAGTGGACAGGGAACTGAAGCTTTCTTT. Translated, it gives CASSGQGTEAFF.

Only a few counts were recorded for this clone. The chain employs TRBV7-8 and TRBJ2-1, with 10 bases lining up with TRBD2. CDR1 is SGHVS, CDR2 FQNEAQ, per germline. V lost 7 bases and J lost 12; bases outside the gene matches: 3. The CDR3 loop spans 11 amino acids. The CDR3 DNA follows: TGTGCCAGCACTAGCGGGGGCCGGCAGTTCTTC. Its translation is CASTSGGRQFF.

Within the sample, this clone is medium-sized. Other DNA sequences in this specimen translate into the identical CDR3. The genes are TRBV19 and TRBJ2-1; TRBD2 agrees at 12 bases. Germline V CDR1 and CDR2: LNHDA, SQIVND (reference sequence). With V trimmed by 3 bases and J by 4 bases, 1 base remained unmatched. CDR3 length: 15 residues. The CDR3 DNA sequence: TGTGCCAGTAGTATGACTAGCGGGAGTTACAATGAGCAGTTCTTC. Translating it yields CASSMTSGSYNEQFF.

This chain joins TRBV7-9 and TRBJ1-2; 10 bases line up with TRBD1. Trimming at V came to 4 bases and at J to 7 bases, leaving 18 bases not matched to a gene. CDR3 length: 18 amino acids. The germline V gene has CDR1 SEHNR and CDR2 FQNEAQ (reference sequence). This CDR3 is CASSSTRGGRDRGTGYTF. The CDR3 nucleotides read TGTGCCAGCAGCTCCACAAGAGGGGGTAGGGACAGGGGAACTGGCTACACCTTC.

In its sample, this clone was seen once. The chain uses TRBV5-1 and TRBJ2-3; TRBD2 aligns across 13 bases. V was clipped by 0 bases and J by 2 bases; unmatched bases: 9. Per the germline V gene, CDR1 is SGHRS and CDR2 is YFSETQ. This CDR3 is 19 amino acids long. CDR3 bases: TGCGCCAGCAGCTTGGAAAAACCGGGACTAGCGGGAAACACAGATACGCAGTATTTT. This codes for CASSLEKPGLAGNTDTQYF. The variable domain in full, with the rest retrieved from reference TRBV5-1 and TRBJ2-3, is KAGVTQTPRYLIKTRGQQVTLSCSPISGHRSVSWYQQTPGQGLQFLFEYFSETQRNKGNFPGRFSGRQFSNSRSEMNVSTLELGDSALYLCASSLEKPGLAGNTDTQYFGPGTRLTVL.

The rearrangement uses TRBV5-1 and TRBJ1-6; 7 bases line up with TRBD1. This CDR3 region has 17 residues. CDR1 SGHRS and CDR2 YFSETQ come from the germline V gene. V shed 7 bases, J shed 0 bases, and the junction held 10 bases outside the gene matches. CDR3 loop: CASRWDRQSSYNSPLHF. The DNA of the CDR3 is TGCGCCAGCCGCTGGGACAGACAAAGCTCCTATAATTCACCCCTCCACTTT.

This clone occurred once. The V gene is TRBV21-1, the J gene TRBJ1-2; the D call of TRBD1 is as the table states it, not checked on the DNA. TRBV21-1 is a listed pseudogene. The CDR3 consists of 18 residues. The CDR3 DNA reads as TGTGCCAGCAGCAAAGATTTAGTACAGGGAGCGCCTAACTATGGCTACACCTTC. As protein: CASSKDLVQGAPNYGYTF.

The CDR3 is CASRDLQGNTEAFF. CDR3 nucleotides: TGCGCCAGCAGGGACTTACAAGGGAACACTGAAGCTTTCTTT. The chain recombines TRBV5-1 with TRBJ1-1; D unclear. The germline V gene has CDR1 SGHRS and CDR2 YFSETQ. The V gene lost 5 bases and the J gene lost 1 base, with 12 bases spanning the gap. The CDR3 consists of 14 residues.

This chain connects TRBV5-1 to TRBJ1-2, with D perhaps TRBD1 (6 bases). This CDR3 has 15 amino acids. The V gene lost 3 bases and the J gene lost 4 bases, with 16 bases spanning the gap. The germline V gene has CDR1 SGHRS and CDR2 YFSETQ. CDR3: CASSSGDRTTYGYTF. The CDR3 nucleotides read TGCGCCAGCAGCTCGGGTGACAGGACCACCTATGGCTACACCTTC.

The chain uses TRBV18 and TRBJ2-2; weak D call: TRBD1 (6 bases). Germline CDR1 reads KGHSH; CDR2 reads LQKENI. The length of the CDR3 is 16 residues. V gave up 5 bases and J gave up 3 bases, with 16 bases separating them. CDR3 sequence (DNA): TGTGCCAGCTCAAATCAACAGGGACGGGACACCGGGGAGCTGTTTTTT. This encodes CASSNQQGRDTGELFF.

The genes are TRBV2 and TRBJ1-1, with D perhaps matching TRBD1 (5 bases). The CDR3 covers 12 residues. V was shortened by 7 bases and J by 5 bases, with 11 bases between the two germline ends. Looked up from germline, CDR1 is SNHLY and CDR2 is FYNNEI. DNA of the CDR3: TGTGCCAGCATAAGGGGTACGACTGAAGCTTTCTTT. As protein: CASIRGTTEAFF.

Only a few counts were recorded for this clone. The chain uses TRBV11-2 and TRBJ2-7, with TRBD2 identical over 13 bases. Germline CDR1 SGHAT, CDR2 FQNNGV. After removal of 6 bases from V and 2 bases from J, the junction contained 4 bases not matched to a gene. The CDR3 runs 15 residues. CDR3 sequence (DNA): TGTGCCAGCAGTTCGACTAGCGGGGGGACCTACGAGCAGTACTTC. Translating it yields CASSSTSGGTYEQYF.

The CDR3 region has the DNA TGTGCCAGCAGCGCCGCGGGTGATACGCAGTATTTT. Translated, it gives CASSAAGDTQYF. The chain recombines TRBV9 with TRBJ2-3; TRBD2 is a possible D gene (5 bases). The CDR3 spans 12 residues. Between the trimmed V and J ends, which lost 3 bases and 6 bases, there was a span of 8 bases. Germline V gene data show CDR1 as SGDLS and CDR2 as YYNGEE.

The V and J genes are TRBV28 and TRBJ2-5; TRBD2 is a possible D gene (6 bases). Trimming removed 6 bases from V and 9 bases from J, with 20 bases in between. The germline V gene has CDR1 MDHEN and CDR2 SYDVKM. The CDR3 is 14 amino acids. DNA of the CDR3: TGTGCCAGCAGCATTGACTTGGGGGGTACGGCCCAGTACTTC. It translates to CASSIDLGGTAQYF.

A few counts support this clone. The DNA for the CDR3 is TGCGCCAGCAGCTTGGAGGTATCCGGGAGGGAGACCCAGTACTTC. Its translation: CASSLEVSGRETQYF. This sequence joins TRBV5-1 and TRBJ2-5; 7 nucleotides agree with TRBD2. CDR3 length: 15 amino acids. The J segment lost 5 bases and the V segment lost 0 bases, leaving 7 bases of the junction unmatched. Germline V lookup: CDR1 SGHRS, CDR2 YFSETQ.

This clone was detected once. V is TRBV5-4 and J is TRBJ2-2; 7 nucleotides align to TRBD1. The germline CDR1 and CDR2 sequences are SGHNT and YYREEE (reference sequence). The CDR3 has 14 residues. Trimming cost V 9 bases and J 1 base; bases outside gene matches: 6. The CDR3 spells CATGRTGNTGELFF. The CDR3 DNA sequence: TGTGCCACGGGCAGGACAGGGAACACCGGGGAGCTGTTTTTT.

The chain is built from TRBV6-6 and TRBJ2-7; D remains unclear. The CDR3 loop spans 11 amino acids. In germline, CDR1 is MNHNY, CDR2 SVGAGI (reference sequence). The ends were cut back, 2 bases at V and 3 bases at J, with 2 bases in the middle. CDR3 sequence reads: CASSYLYEQYF. As DNA, the CDR3 is TGTGCCAGCAGTTACCTCTACGAGCAGTACTTC.

This clone was found once. The genes are TRBV28 and TRBJ2-3, with 8 bases aligning to TRBD2. CDR1 MDHEN and CDR2 SYDVKM come from the germline V gene. Trimming took 8 bases from V and 0 from J; bases not matched to a gene: 7. The CDR3 is 15 amino acids. The DNA of the CDR3 is TGTGCCAGCCTTCGGGAGGGGAAAAGCACAGATACGCAGTATTTT. Protein sequence: CASLREGKSTDTQYF.

This chain uses TRBV28 with TRBJ2-1; 8 nucleotides line up with TRBD2. The CDR3 covers 14 residues. V lost 5 bases to trimming and J lost 4 bases; unmatched junction nucleotides: 4. Germline V gene sequence: CDR1 MDHEN, CDR2 SYDVKM. Written as DNA, the CDR3 is TGTGCCAGCAGTCGGGGGGGCCTATACAATGAGCAGTTCTTC. Protein sequence: CASSRGGLYNEQFF.

The V gene is TRBV7-9, the J gene TRBJ2-5; TRBD1 is a possible D gene (6 bases). Per germline, CDR1 SEHNR and CDR2 FQNEAQ (reference sequence). The V gene lost 4 bases and the J gene lost 0 bases, with 9 bases spanning the gap. The CDR3 extends over 14 amino acids. The DNA of the CDR3 is TGTGCCAGCAGCTCCAAGGGGGACCAAGAGACCCAGTACTTC. Protein: CASSSKGDQETQYF.

The J gene is TRBJ2-7, the V gene TRBV10-1, with 7 bases identical to TRBD1. This CDR3 region has 14 residues. The V gene end was trimmed by 6 bases and the J gene end by 0 bases; junction bases not matched to a gene: 5. CDR1 WNHNN and CDR2 SYGVQD come from the germline V gene (reference sequence). CDR3 sequence (DNA): TGCGCCAGCAGCGACCGGGACAGCTCCTACGAGCAGTACTTC. It is translated as CASSDRDSSYEQYF.